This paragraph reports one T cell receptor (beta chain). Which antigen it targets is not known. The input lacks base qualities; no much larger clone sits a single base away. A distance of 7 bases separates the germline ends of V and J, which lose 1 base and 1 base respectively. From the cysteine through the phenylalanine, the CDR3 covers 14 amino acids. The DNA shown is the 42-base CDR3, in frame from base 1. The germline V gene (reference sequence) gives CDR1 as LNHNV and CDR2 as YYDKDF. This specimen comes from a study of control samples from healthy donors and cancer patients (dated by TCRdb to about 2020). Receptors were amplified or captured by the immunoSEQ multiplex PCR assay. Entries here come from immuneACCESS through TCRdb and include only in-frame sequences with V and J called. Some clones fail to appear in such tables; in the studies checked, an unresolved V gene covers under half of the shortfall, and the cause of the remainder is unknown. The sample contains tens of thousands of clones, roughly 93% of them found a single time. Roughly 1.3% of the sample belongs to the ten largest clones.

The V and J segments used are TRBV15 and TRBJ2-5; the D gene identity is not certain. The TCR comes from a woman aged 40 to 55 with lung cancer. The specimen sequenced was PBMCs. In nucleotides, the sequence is TGTGCCACCAGCAGAGTTAGGTCCCAAGAGACCCAGTACTTC. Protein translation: CATSRVRSQETQYF.